This passage covers 14 T cell receptor beta chains from one sample sequenced in a study of graft-versus-host responses after intestinal transplantation. No antigen is known for these receptors. Profiling relied on immunoSEQ multiplex PCR, and the TCRdb table lists in-frame clones only, not all of them. The data contain around 100,000 clones, roughly nine tenths of them seen just once; the ten biggest clones take up over 0.75%. The sample here was unstimulated CD4+ T cells sorted from spleen or lymph node cells, taken before transplant. The source of these receptors is a human donor who was the organ donor for an intestinal transplant.

This sequence joins TRBV6-4 and TRBJ1-1; no clear D. V lost 6 bases and J lost 5, with 16 bases in between. The CDR3 runs to 14 residues. Germline lookup yields CDR1 MRHNA and CDR2 SNTAGT. The CDR3 nucleotides read TGTGCCAGCAGAAGATTTCGGGGAGGAACTGAAGCTTTCTTT. Translated, it gives CASRRFRGGTEAFF.

This chain uses TRBV7-2 with TRBJ2-3; possible D gene TRBD2, 5 bases. Per the germline V gene, CDR1 is SGHTA and CDR2 is FQGNSA. V lost 1 base to trimming and J lost 4 bases, with 9 bases between them. The CDR3 runs to 14 residues. This CDR3 is CASSLGRGPDTQYF. CDR3 bases: TGTGCCAGCAGCTTAGGAAGAGGGCCAGATACGCAGTATTTT. Full variable domain (missing parts from reference TRBV7-2 and TRBJ2-3): GAGVSQSPSNKVTEKGKDVELRCDPISGHTALYWYRQSLGQGLEFLIYFQGNSAPDKSGLPSDRFSAERTGGSVSTLTIQRTQQEDSAVYLCASSLGRGPDTQYFGPGTRLTVL.

The chain couples TRBV7-9 to TRBJ1-2; D call uncertain. The CDR3 is 14 residues long. V was shortened by 1 base and J by 3 bases, with 9 bases between the two germline ends. Germline V gene sequence: CDR1 SEHNR, CDR2 FQNEAQ (reference sequence). The CDR3 loop reads CASSLGVSHYGYTF. The CDR3 DNA is TGTGCCAGCAGCTTAGGAGTCAGCCACTATGGCTACACCTTC.

The chain has TRBV4-2 and TRBJ2-4; D is ambiguous. Looked up from germline, CDR1 is LGHNA and CDR2 is YNFKEQ. V dropped 1 base and J dropped 0 bases, with 7 bases sitting between them. This CDR3 has 15 residues. The CDR3 bases are TGTGCCAGCAGCCAAGCGTCCTTAGCCAAAAACATTCAGTACTTC. Residues: CASSQASLAKNIQYF.

The chain has TRBV4-1 and TRBJ1-1, with D tentatively TRBD1 (5 bases). V was pared by 6 bases and J by 7 bases, with 15 bases between. The germline gives CDR1 MGHRA, CDR2 YSYEKL. This CDR3 has 13 residues. The CDR3 spells CASSRAGTVEAFF. The CDR3 coding sequence is TGCGCCAGCAGTAGAGCAGGGACCGTTGAAGCTTTCTTT.

V usage is TRBV6-7 and J usage is TRBJ1-6; D not certain. TRBV6-7 is an open reading frame whose function is uncertain. This CDR3 spans 17 amino acids. V lost 2 bases and J 5 bases, leaving 16 bases between the germline ends. This CDR3 is CASSYDCPGKDNSPLHF. The DNA of the CDR3 is TGTGCCAGCAGTTACGACTGTCCAGGTAAGGATAATTCACCCCTCCACTTT.

The V and J genes are TRBV7-8 and TRBJ2-3; no clear D gene. The V end was cut by 5 bases, the J end by 2 bases, with 11 bases between. Germline values: CDR1 SGHVS, CDR2 FQNEAQ. The CDR3 spans 14 residues. The CDR3 reads CASSPARLTDTQYF. The CDR3 coding sequence is TGTGCCAGCAGCCCAGCCCGGCTCACAGATACGCAGTATTTT.

The CDR3 here is CSLGGTSGGATDTQYF. The CDR3 DNA follows: TGCAGCCTGGGAGGGACTAGCGGGGGGGCCACAGATACGCAGTATTTT. V usage is TRBV29-1 and J usage is TRBJ2-3; 16 positions agree with TRBD2. Germline CDR1 reads SQVTM; CDR2 reads ANQGSEA. The CDR3 extends over 16 amino acids. V was pared by 8 bases and J by 2 bases, with 7 bases of the junction left unmatched.

The chain employs TRBV6-6 and TRBJ2-5; 7 bases are shared with TRBD1. This CDR3 has 14 amino acids. Looked up from germline, CDR1 is MNHNY and CDR2 is SVGAGI (reference sequence). Trimming took 4 bases from V and 5 from J; bases not matched to a gene: 7. This chain's CDR3 is CASSFLGRGETQYF. CDR3 in DNA: TGTGCCAGCAGTTTCCTAGGCAGGGGGGAGACCCAGTACTTC.

The rearrangement links TRBV30 to TRBJ1-3; D gene ambiguous. Germline V gives CDR1 GTSNPN, CDR2 SVGIG (reference sequence). This CDR3 comprises 13 residues. V lost 3 bases, J lost 4 bases, and 10 bases lay in between. The CDR3 reads CAWRMGFGNTIYF. The CDR3 bases are TGTGCCTGGAGAATGGGGTTCGGAAACACCATATATTTT. Full variable domain (missing parts from reference TRBV30 and TRBJ1-3): SQTIHQWPATLVQPVGSPLSLECTVEGTSNPNLYWYRQAAGRGLQLLFYSVGIGQISSEVPQNLSASRPQDRQFILSSKKLLLSDSGFYLCAWRMGFGNTIYFGEGSWLTVV.

As DNA, the CDR3 is TGTGCCAGCAGCTTATTTTCCTTGTTGGGCATACAAGAGACCCAGTACTTC. It is translated as CASSLFSLLGIQETQYF. The rearrangement links TRBV7-9 to TRBJ2-5; no clear D gene. With 2 bases removed from V and 2 bases from J, the gap between germline ends came to 18 bases. This CDR3 comprises 17 residues. CDR1 and CDR2 (germline): SEHNR, FQNEAQ (reference sequence).

V and J are TRBV11-2 and TRBJ1-1; D is ambiguous. CDR3 length: 13 residues. CDR1 is SGHAT and CDR2 is FQNNGV in the germline V gene. V was clipped by 2 bases and J by 4 bases, with 8 bases between them. The CDR3 DNA reads as TGTGCCAGCAGCTTAACGCAGACCACTGAAGCTTTCTTT. Translation gives CASSLTQTTEAFF. The whole variable domain, remainder taken from reference TRBV11-2 and TRBJ1-1, is EAGVAQSPRYKIIEKRQSVAFWCNPISGHATLYWYQQILGQGPKLLIQFQNNGVVDDSQLPKDRFSAERLKGVDSTLKIQPAKLEDSAVYLCASSLTQTTEAFFGQGTRLTVV.

J is TRBJ2-1 and V is TRBV21-1; the table's D call, TRBD2, was not checked against the DNA. TRBV21-1 is shown as a pseudogene. The CDR3 is 17 amino acids. The CDR3 protein is CASSKASRSPSYNEQFF. CDR3 in DNA: TGTGCCAGCAGCAAAGCTAGTCGGTCTCCCTCCTACAATGAGCAGTTCTTC.

V and J are TRBV27 and TRBJ2-7; D is perhaps TRBD1 (5 bases). The CDR3 extends over 13 amino acids. From germline, CDR1 is MNHEY and CDR2 SMNVEV (reference sequence). Trimming shortened V by 2 bases and J by 3 bases, and 8 bases separated the two germline ends. The CDR3 loop reads CASSLGHGYEQYF. Written as DNA, the CDR3 is TGTGCCAGCAGTTTAGGACACGGCTACGAGCAGTACTTC.